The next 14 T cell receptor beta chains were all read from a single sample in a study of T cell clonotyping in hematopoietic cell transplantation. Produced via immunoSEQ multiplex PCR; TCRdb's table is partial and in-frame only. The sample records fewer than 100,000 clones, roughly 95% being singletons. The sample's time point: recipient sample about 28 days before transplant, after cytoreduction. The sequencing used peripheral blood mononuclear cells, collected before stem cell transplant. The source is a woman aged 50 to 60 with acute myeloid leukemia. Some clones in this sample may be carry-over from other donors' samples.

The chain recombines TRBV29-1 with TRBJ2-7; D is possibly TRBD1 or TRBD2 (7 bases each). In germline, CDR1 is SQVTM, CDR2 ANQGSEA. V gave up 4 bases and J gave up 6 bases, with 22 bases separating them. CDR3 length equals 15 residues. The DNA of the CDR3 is TGCAGCGTTGCAGGGGGGGCATACCCTTCCGGCGAGCAGTACTTC. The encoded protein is CSVAGGAYPSGEQYF.

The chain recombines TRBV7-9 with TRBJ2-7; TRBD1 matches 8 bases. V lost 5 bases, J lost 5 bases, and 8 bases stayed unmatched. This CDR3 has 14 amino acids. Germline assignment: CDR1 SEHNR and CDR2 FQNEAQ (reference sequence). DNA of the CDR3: TGTGCCAGCAGCACGGGACAGGTAAGCGACGAGCAGTACTTC. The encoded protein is CASSTGQVSDEQYF.

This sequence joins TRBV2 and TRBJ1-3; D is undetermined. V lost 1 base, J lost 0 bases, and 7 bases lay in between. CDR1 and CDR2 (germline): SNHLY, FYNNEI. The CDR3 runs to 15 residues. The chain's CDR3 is CASSEGVSSGNTIYF. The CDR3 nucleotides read TGTGCCAGCAGTGAAGGAGTCAGCTCTGGAAACACCATATATTTT.

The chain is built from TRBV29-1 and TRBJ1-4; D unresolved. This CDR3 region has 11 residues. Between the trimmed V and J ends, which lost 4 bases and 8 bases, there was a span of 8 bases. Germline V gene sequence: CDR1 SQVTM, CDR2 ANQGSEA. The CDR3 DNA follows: TGCAGCGTTGCTAGTGGAGAAAAACTGTTTTTT. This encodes CSVASGEKLFF. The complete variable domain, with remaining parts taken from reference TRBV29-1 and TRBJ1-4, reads SAVISQKPSRDICQRGTSLTIQCQVDSQVTMMFWYRQQPGQSLTLIATANQGSEATYESGFVIDKFPISRPNLTFSTLTVSNMSPEDSSIYLCSVASGEKLFFGSGTQLSVL.

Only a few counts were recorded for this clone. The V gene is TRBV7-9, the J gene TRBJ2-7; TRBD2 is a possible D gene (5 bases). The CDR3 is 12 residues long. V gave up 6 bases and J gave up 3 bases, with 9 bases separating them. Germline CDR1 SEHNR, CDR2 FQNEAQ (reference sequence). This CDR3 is CASSLSGYEQYF. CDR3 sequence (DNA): TGTGCCAGCAGTCTCAGCGGCTACGAGCAGTACTTC.

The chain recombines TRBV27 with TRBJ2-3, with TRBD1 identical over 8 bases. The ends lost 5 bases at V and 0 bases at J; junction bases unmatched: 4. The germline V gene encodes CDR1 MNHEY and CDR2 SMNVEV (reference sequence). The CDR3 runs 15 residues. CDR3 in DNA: TGTGCCAGCAGTAACAGGGGGTCTAGCACAGATACGCAGTATTTT. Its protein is CASSNRGSSTDTQYF.

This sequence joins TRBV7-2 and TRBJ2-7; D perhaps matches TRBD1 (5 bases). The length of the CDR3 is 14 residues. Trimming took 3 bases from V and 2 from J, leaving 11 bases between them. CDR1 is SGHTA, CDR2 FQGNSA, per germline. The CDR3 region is CASSFGREPYEQYF. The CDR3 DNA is TGTGCCAGCAGCTTTGGCAGGGAACCCTACGAGCAGTACTTC.

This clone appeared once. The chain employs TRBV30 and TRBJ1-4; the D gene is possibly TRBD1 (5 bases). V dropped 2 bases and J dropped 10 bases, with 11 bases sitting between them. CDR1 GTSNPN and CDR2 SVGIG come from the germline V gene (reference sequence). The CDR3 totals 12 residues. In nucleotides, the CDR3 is TGTGCCTGGAGTATGGGGGTGGCAAAACTGTTTTTT. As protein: CAWSMGVAKLFF.

The CDR3 is CATQGVGETQYF. The CDR3 DNA sequence: TGTGCCACACAAGGGGTCGGGGAGACCCAGTACTTC. The rearrangement links TRBV18 to TRBJ2-5, with D possibly matching TRBD1 (5 bases). V lost 10 bases, J lost 5 bases, and 14 bases lay in between. CDR1 and CDR2 from the germline V gene are KGHSH and LQKENI. The CDR3 runs to 12 residues.

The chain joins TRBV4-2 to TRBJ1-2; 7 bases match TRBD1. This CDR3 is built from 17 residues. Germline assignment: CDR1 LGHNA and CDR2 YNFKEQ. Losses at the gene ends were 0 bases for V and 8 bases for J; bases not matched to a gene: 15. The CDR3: CASSQERNRGTNLGYTF. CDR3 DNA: TGTGCCAGCAGCCAAGAGAGGAACAGGGGAACTAATCTAGGCTACACCTTC.

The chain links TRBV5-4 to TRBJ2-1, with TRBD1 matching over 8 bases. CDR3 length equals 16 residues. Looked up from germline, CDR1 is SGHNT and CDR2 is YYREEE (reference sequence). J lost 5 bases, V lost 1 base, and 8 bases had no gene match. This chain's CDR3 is CASSLSGQGPHNEQFF. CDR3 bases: TGTGCCAGCAGCTTGTCTGGACAGGGCCCCCACAATGAGCAGTTCTTC.

CDR3 amino acids: CASSFTGGGETQYF. The DNA for the CDR3 is TGTGCCAGCAGCTTCACGGGGGGCGGGGAGACCCAGTACTTC. The chain links TRBV7-2 to TRBJ2-5; D is perhaps TRBD2 (7 bases). The CDR3 runs to 14 residues. Germline CDR1 is SGHTA and CDR2 is FQGNSA. The germline V and J ends were trimmed by 3 bases and 5 bases, with 13 bases remaining between them.

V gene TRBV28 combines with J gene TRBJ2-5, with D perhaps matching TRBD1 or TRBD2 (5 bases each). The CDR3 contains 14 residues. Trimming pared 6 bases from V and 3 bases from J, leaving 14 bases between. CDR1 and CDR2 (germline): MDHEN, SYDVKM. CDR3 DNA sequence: TGTGCCAGCAGCCACCGGGACCGCGAAGAGACCCAGTACTTC. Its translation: CASSHRDREETQYF.

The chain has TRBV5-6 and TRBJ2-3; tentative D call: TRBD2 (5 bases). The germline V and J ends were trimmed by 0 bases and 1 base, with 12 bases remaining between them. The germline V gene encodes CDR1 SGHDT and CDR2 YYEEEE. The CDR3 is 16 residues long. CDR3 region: CASSLAGILGTDTQYF. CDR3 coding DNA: TGTGCCAGCAGCTTGGCGGGAATTTTAGGCACAGATACGCAGTATTTT.